This TCR beta chain was sequenced for a study of human T cells and chemical hapten exposure. Turning to the study itself: Sensitization used 2% DPC on roughly 2 cm by roughly 2 cm upper inner arm skin. Alopecia areata, totalis or universalis affected patients who were mostly female.

TCRdb itself ran the RACE reads through MiXCR, one entry per CDR3 protein. The sample lists approximately 120,000 distinct CDR3 sequences, 9.2% occurring once. As concerns this clonotype: Its antigen is undetermined.

Time point reported: patch test 2, 6 weeks after DPC sensitization. The treatment: therapeutic diphenylcyclopropenone sensitization with weekly scalp DPC. General study results and limits: After DPC sensitization, TCRs above 1 in 1000 frequency showed no change.

The germline V gene encodes CDR1 LGHNA and CDR2 YSLEER. The CDR3 length is 15 residues. Trimming at V came to 4 bases and at J to 6 bases, leaving 5 bases not matched to a gene. The J gene is TRBJ2-2, the V gene TRBV4-3, with 10 bases matching TRBD1. Here the sequenced sample was whole blood, taken in connection with sensitization to the hapten diphenylcyclopropenone (DPC). This TCR was sampled from a woman aged 40 to 50 with alopecia areata. Some clones in this sample may be carry-over from other donors' samples. CDR3 amino acids: CASSPGQGVSGELFF. DNA for the CDR3: TGCGCCAGCAGCCCCGGACAGGGGGTATCCGGGGAGCTGTTTTTT.